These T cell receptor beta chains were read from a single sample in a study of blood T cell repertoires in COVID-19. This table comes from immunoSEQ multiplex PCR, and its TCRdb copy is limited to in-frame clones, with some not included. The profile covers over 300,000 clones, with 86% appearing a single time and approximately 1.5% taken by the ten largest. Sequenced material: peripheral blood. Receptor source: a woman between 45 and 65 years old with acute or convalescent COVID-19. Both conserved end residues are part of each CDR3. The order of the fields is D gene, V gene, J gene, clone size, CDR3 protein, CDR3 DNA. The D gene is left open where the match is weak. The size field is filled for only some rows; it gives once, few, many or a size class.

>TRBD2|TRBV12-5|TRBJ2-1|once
CASGLVPSGSWVNEQFF
TGTGCTAGTGGTTTGGTACCTAGCGGGAGTTGGGTGAATGAGCAGTTCTTC
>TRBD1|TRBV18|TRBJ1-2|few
CASSPQQGASYGYTF
TGTGCCAGCTCACCACAACAGGGGGCGAGCTATGGCTACACCTTC
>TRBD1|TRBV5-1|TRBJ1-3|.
CASSPSTGGFGNTIYF
TGCGCCAGCAGCCCCTCGACAGGGGGCTTTGGAAACACCATATATTTT
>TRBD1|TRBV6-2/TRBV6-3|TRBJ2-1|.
CASSYAGGPGEQFF
TGTGCCAGCAGTTACGCAGGGGGCCCGGGAGAGCAGTTCTTC
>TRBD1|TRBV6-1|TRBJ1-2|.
CASSEQGVLGYGYTF
TGTGCCAGCAGTGAACAGGGGGTTCTGGGCTATGGCTACACCTTC
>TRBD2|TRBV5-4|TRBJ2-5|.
CASSSSGRRETQYF
TGTGCCAGCAGCTCTAGCGGGAGAAGGGAGACCCAGTACTTC
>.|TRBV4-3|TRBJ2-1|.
CASSQVPPFGGYNEQFF
TGCGCCAGCAGCCAAGTTCCCCCTTTCGGGGGATACAATGAGCAGTTCTTC
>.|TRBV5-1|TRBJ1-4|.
CASSFRGSGEKLFF
TGCGCCAGCAGCTTCCGGGGAAGCGGCGAAAAACTGTTTTTT
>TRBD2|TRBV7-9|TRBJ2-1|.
CASSPRPGLAGENEQFF
TGTGCCAGCAGCCCACGCCCGGGACTAGCGGGAGAGAATGAGCAGTTCTTC
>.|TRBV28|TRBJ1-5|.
CASSLGQKNQPQHF
TGTGCCAGCAGTTTAGGGCAGAAAAATCAGCCCCAGCATTTT
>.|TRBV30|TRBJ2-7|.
CAWTSYTRLRYEQYF
TGTGCCTGGACCTCTTATACCCGACTTCGTTACGAGCAGTACTTC
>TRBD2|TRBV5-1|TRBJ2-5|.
CASSLPAGTSLETQYF
TGCGCCAGCAGCCTTCCAGCGGGAACCTCACTAGAGACCCAGTACTTC
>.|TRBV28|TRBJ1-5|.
CASSPEGLGNQPQHF
TGTGCCAGCAGTCCAGAGGGACTTGGCAATCAGCCCCAGCATTTT
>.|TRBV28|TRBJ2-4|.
CASSGALRSIQYF
TGTGCCAGCTCTGGGGCGTTAAGGAGCATTCAGTACTTC
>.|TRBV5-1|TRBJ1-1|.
CASSLGSGVLAPEAFF
TGCGCCAGCAGCTTGGGATCGGGGGTTTTAGCACCCGAAGCTTTCTTT
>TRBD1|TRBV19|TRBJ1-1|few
CASSLDREGVNTEAFF
TGTGCCAGTAGCCTGGACAGGGAGGGCGTGAACACTGAAGCTTTCTTT
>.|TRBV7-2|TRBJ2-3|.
CASSLAASSADTQYF
TGTGCCAGCAGCTTAGCGGCTAGTTCTGCAGATACGCAGTATTTT
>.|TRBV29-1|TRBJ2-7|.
CSVLKASAYEQYF
TGCAGCGTTTTGAAAGCCTCCGCCTACGAGCAGTACTTC
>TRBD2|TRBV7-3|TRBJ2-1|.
CASSRLAGASYNEQFF
TGTGCCAGCAGTCGACTAGCGGGAGCCTCCTACAATGAGCAGTTCTTC
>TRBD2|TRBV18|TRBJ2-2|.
CASSAAGALGELFF
TGTGCCAGCTCGGCAGCGGGAGCTCTCGGGGAGCTGTTTTTT
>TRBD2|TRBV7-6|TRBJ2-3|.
CASSLSPGTTALTDTQYF
TGTGCCAGCAGCTTATCCCCCGGGACTACCGCACTCACAGATACGCAGTATTTT
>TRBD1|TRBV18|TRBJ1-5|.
CASATGANQPQHF
TGTGCCAGCGCCACAGGGGCCAATCAGCCCCAGCATTTT
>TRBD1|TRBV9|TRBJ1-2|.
CASSDPRRTGVGGYTF
TGTGCCAGCAGCGACCCACGGAGGACAGGGGTCGGCGGCTACACCTTC
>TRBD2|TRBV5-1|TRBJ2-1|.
CASSSLAGVEQFF
TGCGCCAGCAGCAGCCTAGCGGGAGTCGAGCAGTTCTTC
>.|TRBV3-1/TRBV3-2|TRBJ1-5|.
CASSQQPGQPQHF
TGTGCCAGCAGCCAGCAACCCGGTCAGCCCCAGCATTTT
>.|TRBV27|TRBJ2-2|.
CASRNQGNTGELFF
TGTGCCAGCAGGAACCAGGGAAACACCGGGGAGCTGTTTTTT
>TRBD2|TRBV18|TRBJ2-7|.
CASSATSGSAYEQYF
TGTGCCAGCTCGGCTACTAGCGGGAGCGCCTACGAGCAGTACTTC
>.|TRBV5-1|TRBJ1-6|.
CASSLAGALFSPLHF
TGCGCCAGCAGCTTGGCTGGGGCACTCTTCTCACCCCTCCACTTT
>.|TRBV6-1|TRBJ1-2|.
CASSDRNYGYTF
TGTGCCAGCAGTGACAGAAACTATGGCTACACCTTC
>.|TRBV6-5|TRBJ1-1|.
CASSYGGGRADTEAFF
TGTGCCAGCAGTTACGGCGGGGGTCGGGCGGACACTGAAGCTTTCTTT
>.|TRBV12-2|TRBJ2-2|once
CASRQQGANTGELFF
TGTGCAAGTCGCCAACAGGGGGCGAATACCGGGGAGCTGTTTTTT
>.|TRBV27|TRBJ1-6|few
CASSLAGTNSPLHF
TGTGCCAGCAGTTTAGCAGGAACCAATTCACCCCTCCACTTT
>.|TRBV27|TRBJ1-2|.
CASSFRGQGVLLPTF
TGTGCCAGCAGTTTTCGAGGACAAGGCGTTTTGTTGCCCACCTTC
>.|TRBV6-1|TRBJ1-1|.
CASSEQLLNTEAFF
TGTGCCAGCAGTGAACAGTTATTGAACACTGAAGCTTTCTTT
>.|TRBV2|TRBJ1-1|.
CASCDHRNTEAFF
TGTGCCAGCTGTGACCATAGGAACACTGAAGCTTTCTTT
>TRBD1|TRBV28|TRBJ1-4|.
CASSPHDRDEKLFF
TGTGCCAGCAGTCCTCACGACAGGGATGAAAAACTGTTTTTT
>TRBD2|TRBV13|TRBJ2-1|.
CASSLAGLATYNEQFF
TGTGCCAGCAGCTTAGCAGGACTAGCGACCTACAATGAGCAGTTCTTC
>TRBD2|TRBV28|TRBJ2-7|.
CASSFPLLAGGHYEQYF
TGTGCCAGCAGTTTCCCCCTTTTGGCGGGAGGACACTACGAGCAGTACTTC
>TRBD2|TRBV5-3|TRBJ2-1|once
CARSLKASGTYNEQFF
TGTGCCAGAAGCTTGAAGGCTAGCGGAACCTACAATGAGCAGTTCTTC
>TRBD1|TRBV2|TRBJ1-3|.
CASVTGGGPGNTIYF
TGTGCCAGCGTGACAGGGGGAGGCCCTGGAAACACCATATATTTT
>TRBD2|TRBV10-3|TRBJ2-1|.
CAISESPWRLAGGRGNEQFF
TGTGCCATCAGTGAGTCCCCCTGGCGGCTAGCGGGAGGAAGAGGCAATGAGCAGTTCTTC
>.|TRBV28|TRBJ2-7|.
CASTAHRASYEQYF
TGTGCCAGCACCGCTCACAGGGCGTCCTACGAGCAGTACTTC
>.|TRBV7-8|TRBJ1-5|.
CASSPGLPSQPQHF
TGTGCCAGCAGCCCCGGACTGCCCTCGCAGCCCCAGCATTTT
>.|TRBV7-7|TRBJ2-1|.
CASSLVGGEQFF
TGTGCTAGCAGCTTAGTAGGGGGTGAGCAGTTCTTC
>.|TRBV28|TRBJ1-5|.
CASSEGLGLVHQPQHF
TGTGCCAGTTCAGAGGGTTTAGGACTCGTACATCAGCCCCAGCATTTT
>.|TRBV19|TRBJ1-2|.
CASSIDPTALYGYTF
TGTGCCAGTAGTATAGATCCGACAGCGCTCTATGGCTACACCTTC
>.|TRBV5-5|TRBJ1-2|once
CASSLGGQERGYTF
TGTGCCAGCAGCTTGGGTGGGCAGGAAAGGGGCTACACCTTC
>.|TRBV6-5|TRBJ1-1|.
CASKWDGRENTEAFF
TGTGCCAGCAAGTGGGATGGGCGGGAGAACACTGAAGCTTTCTTT
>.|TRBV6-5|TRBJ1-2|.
CASSSPRRGANYGYTF
TGTGCCAGCAGTTCCCCCCGGAGGGGAGCTAACTATGGCTACACCTTC
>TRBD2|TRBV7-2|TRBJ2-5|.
CASSFLLSGLGAVTQYF
TGTGCCAGCAGCTTTCTGCTCTCGGGACTAGGGGCAGTGACCCAGTACTTC
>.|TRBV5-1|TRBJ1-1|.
CASSSQSNTEAFF
TGCGCCAGCAGCTCCCAATCGAACACTGAAGCTTTCTTT
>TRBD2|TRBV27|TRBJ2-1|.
CASSLRARGAYNEQFF
TGTGCCAGCAGTTTAAGGGCACGGGGGGCCTACAATGAGCAGTTCTTC
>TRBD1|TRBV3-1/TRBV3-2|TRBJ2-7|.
CASSLNTGGSYEQYF
TGTGCCAGCAGCCTAAATACAGGGGGCTCCTACGAGCAGTACTTC
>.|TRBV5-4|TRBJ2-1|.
CASSFDIYEQFF
TGTGCCAGCAGTTTCGACATTTATGAGCAGTTCTTC
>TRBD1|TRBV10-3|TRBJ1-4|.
CAIGTGDEKLFF
TGTGCCATCGGGACAGGGGACGAAAAACTGTTTTTT